This T cell receptor beta chain was recovered during a study of T cells expressing NK-cell markers (dated by TCRdb to 2018 to 2021). Concerning the study at large: In sorted CD3+CD56+NKG2C+, CD3+CD56+NKG2C- and CD3+CD56-NKG2C+ T-cell subsets from 8 or 9 donors, TCR beta-chain repertoires were profiled. Among the eight sequenced donors, seven were HCMV-seropositive and one was HCMV-seronegative. All eight donors whose samples were sequenced were randomly selected healthy volunteers, three of them men and five women. Illumina HiSeq 2000/2500, MiSeq or NextSeq was used to sequence libraries as 2 x 150 bp reads.

About this clonotype: Its antigen is still unknown.

CDR1 KGHSH and CDR2 LQKENI are derived from the germline V gene. The CDR3 goes from the cysteine to the phenylalanine over 12 residues. The DNA is not on file. Summary of the overall study and its limitations: Whether the expanded NKG2C-expressing T cell clones were specific for HCMV antigens was left unclear. For 6 or 7 donors, the dominant CD3+CD56+NKG2C+ clonotypes were among the top 10 CD8+ clonotypes and accounted for about 1.0-7.0% of CD8+ T cells. Those dominant clonotypes were again the most abundant among CD3+CD56-NKG2C+ cells in several donors, at about 28.3-65%.

To determine HCMV serostatus, a commercial ELISA kit was used to detect HCMV-specific IgG in serum. Peripheral blood mononuclear cells were isolated from blood by Ficoll density gradient centrifugation. The sequencer was an Illumina HiSeq 2000. TCR beta cDNA libraries were prepared using 5'RACE template switching, which introduced a universal primer site and unique molecular identifiers. cDNA synthesis was primed from the TCR beta constant segment and was followed by two successive PCR amplification steps. The study's own analysis went as follows. MIGEC handled demultiplexing of the reads and grouping by UMI, while MiTCR was used to assemble and quantify clonotypes. To exclude erroneous sequences, any TCR cDNA sequence not supported by at least two reads was discarded. The tcR package was used for downstream repertoire analysis, and clonotypes were matched between fractions using CDR3 nucleotide sequence together with V segment. Antigen specificity was annotated against VDJdb with VDJmatch, allowing one amino acid substitution in CDR3. After the reads were reprocessed by TCRdb, one entry was made per CDR3 protein sequence, with no DNA. TCRdb's processing, not the study's, gives the V and J calls here. The data table for this sample lists over 200,000 distinct CDR3 sequences. Roughly 0.4% of the sample lies in the top ten.

This clonotype originated in a man younger than 30 in good health. Donor details come from another sample of the same person, matched by shared clones. What was sequenced was blood T cells: a sorted CD56 or NKG2C T cell subset, CD4+ or CD8+ T cells, or bulk PBMC T cells (not recorded which). The chain links TRBV18 with TRBJ2-1. The CDR3 reads CASSPLGGEQFF. Extended through the reference TRBV18 and TRBJ2-1 proteins, this CDR3 yields the full variable domain: NAGVMQNPRHLVRRRGQEARLRCSPMKGHSHVYWYRQLPEEGLKFMVYLQKENIIDESGMPKERFSAEFPKEGPSILRIQQVVRGDSAAYFCASSPLGGEQFFGPGTRLTVL.